This TCR beta chain stems from a study of control samples from healthy donors and cancer patients. Clones were read by immunoSEQ multiplex PCR, and TCRdb kept only the in-frame ones, dropping some. The sample has around 130,000 clones, approximately 87% seen once. This CDR3 region has 13 residues. The germline CDR1 and CDR2 sequences are SGHRS and YFSETQ. V was pared by 0 bases and J by 7 bases, with 10 bases between. The chain is built from TRBV5-1 and TRBJ2-5; D is uncertain. The origin of this receptor is a man aged 30 to 45 in good health. Material: blood. CDR3 bases: TGCGCCAGCAGCTTGGGGCCCGAAGGGACCCAGTACTTC. This encodes CASSLGPEGTQYF.